This entry is about one TCR beta chain. The target antigen is unknown. This record belongs to a study of shared clonotypes between healthy human individuals. Overall study: A donor's plate count was three for CD4 naive and three for CD4 memory; CD8 naive had two and CD8 memory one. Study results and limitations: Generation of non-shared clonotypes was less probable than generation of clonotypes shared by all four donors.

Sequencing was performed with immunoSEQ multiplex PCR; in TCRdb, only in-frame clones are kept and a portion is missing. This table holds 500,000 to 550,000 clones, about 96% found once. The V gene's germline CDR1 is GTSNPN and CDR2 SVGIG (reference sequence). Trimming removed 2 bases from V and 2 bases from J, with 8 bases in between. The CDR3 runs to 13 residues. The chain couples TRBV30 to TRBJ2-3; D unclear. This TCR was recovered from a woman in her 30s in good health. Specimen: naive CD4+ T cells sorted from blood. Subset defined: CD45RA+ positively selected. For the CDR3, the DNA is TGTGCCTGGAGTAAATCCTACACAGATACGCAGTATTTT. Its protein product is CAWSKSYTDTQYF.